This T cell receptor beta chain is from a study of T-cell reconstitution after alpha-beta-depleted transplantation in children. The V gene lost 2 bases and the J gene lost 4 bases, with 15 bases spanning the gap. The CDR3 has 15 amino acids. CDR1 SGHRS and CDR2 YFSETQ come from the germline V gene. Unique molecular identifiers tagged the TCRbeta library. TCRdb passed the PCR reads through MiXCR, listing each CDR3 protein once. The sample shows hundreds of thousands of distinct CDR3 sequences, 15% to 20% of them seen only once. About this clonotype: Its matching antigen is unknown.

General study results and limits: Alpha-beta T cells present about two months after transplant were reported to originate from several hundred expanded graft clones.

This material consisted of PBMCs, mostly from graft donor cells, taken 360 days after TCRalphabeta/CD19-depleted stem cell transplant. The clonotype originates from a boy in the first two years of life who had a stem cell transplant for Wiskott-Aldrich syndrome, so the T cells may come from the graft donor. This rearrangement joins TRBV5-1 to TRBJ1-1; D might be TRBD1 (5 bases). For the CDR3, the DNA is TGCGCCAGCAGCTTCGCCTCGGGGGAAAGCACTGAAGCTTTCTTT. It translates to CASSFASGESTEAFF.